This T cell receptor (beta chain) was sequenced in a study of blood T cell repertoires in COVID-19. Looking at the study overall: COVID-19 samples, acute and convalescent, were from the United States, Italy and Spain.

Contact with a PCR-confirmed or clinician-diagnosed COVID-19 case occurred within 2 weeks of entry. J lost 7 bases, V lost 2 bases, and 8 bases had no gene match. The CDR3 is made up of 16 amino acids. The germline gives CDR1 LGHDT, CDR2 YNNKEL (reference sequence). TCRdb keeps only in-frame clones here, not all; method: immunoSEQ multiplex PCR. The sample carries roughly 150,000 clones, roughly 87% recorded once. The clonotype originates from a woman in her thirties or forties who had been exposed to COVID-19. Sequenced sample: PBMCs or T cells enriched from blood (not recorded which). The J gene is TRBJ1-6, the V gene TRBV3-1 (or the pseudogene TRBV3-2); 7 bases line up with TRBD1. The DNA for the CDR3 is TGTGCCAGCAGCCAAATATTCGGGACAGAAAATTCACCCCTCCACTTT. It encodes CASSQIFGTENSPLHF.